The clone carrying this T cell receptor (beta chain) was seen at least ten times. Its target is not known. This sample is drawn from a study of T cells in Graves' hyperthyroidism and ophthalmopathy. The V gene end was trimmed by 4 bases and the J gene end by 1 base; junction bases not matched to a gene: 7. This CDR3 comprises 16 residues. Findings and limits, study-wide: Blood also showed most of the thyroid clonotypes that were expanded above 0.001. A model using 13 V-J features told ophthalmopathy apart from stable hyperthyroidism. Ophthalmopathy onset followed model prediction by a median about 6.9 months.

The study based diagnoses on clinical symptoms, serum thyroxine and TRAb, thyroid ultrasound and orbital computed tomography. RNA transcripts yielded amplified TCR beta CDR3 regions. During a first-round RT-PCR of the TCR CDR3, the HTBI primer set was used. MiXCR, run by TCRdb on the multiplex PCR reads, gives a single entry per CDR3 protein. The repertoire holds fewer than 400,000 distinct CDR3 sequences, with roughly 25% as singletons. Sequences were obtained from blood. This chain links TRBV12-3 or TRBV12-4 with TRBJ2-5, with 9 bases identical to TRBD1. This sequence was found in a man between 45 and 60 years old with Graves' hyperthyroidism. The CDR3: CASSSLGQGGQETQYF. CDR3 DNA sequence: TGTGCCAGCAGTTCGTTGGGACAGGGAGGCCAAGAGACCCAGTACTTC.